Listed below are T cell receptor beta chains from one sample, sequenced in a study of T-cell memory formation after mild COVID-19. From the 5' RACE reads, TCRdb called clonotypes with MiXCR, one entry per CDR3 protein. The table records 400,000 to 500,000 distinct CDR3 sequences, around 18% of them present only once. The sample was PBMCs or a T cell subset sorted from them (not recorded which). These receptors came from an adult woman who had mild COVID-19 (a few samples of this study predate the infection). Cell type and time point are not known. The CDR3 runs from the conserved cysteine through the conserved F or W. Each record gives: clone size, D gene, V gene, J gene, CDR3 protein, CDR3 DNA. D genes are given only for firm matches. Only some rows state a clone size, as once, few, many or a class for expanded clones.

clone_size: NA
d_call: NA
v_call: TRBV6-5
j_call: TRBJ2-7
cdr3_aa: CASSPDRITYEQYF
cdr3_nt: TGTGCCAGCAGTCCAGACAGGATTACCTACGAGCAGTACTTC

clone_size: NA
d_call: NA
v_call: TRBV21-1
j_call: TRBJ2-2
cdr3_aa: CASPTRGENTGELFF
cdr3_nt: TGTGCCAGTCCAACCAGGGGGGAGAACACCGGGGAGCTGTTTTTT

clone_size: NA
d_call: NA
v_call: TRBV18
j_call: TRBJ2-3
cdr3_aa: CASSPFPTGKEDTQYF
cdr3_nt: TGTGCCAGCTCACCATTTCCGACAGGAAAAGAAGATACGCAGTATTTT

clone_size: NA
d_call: TRBD1
v_call: TRBV5-1
j_call: TRBJ2-7
cdr3_aa: CASSLGAGQGYEQYF
cdr3_nt: TGCGCCAGCAGCTTGGGGGCCGGACAGGGATACGAGCAGTACTTC

clone_size: many
d_call: NA
v_call: TRBV7-2
j_call: TRBJ2-5
cdr3_aa: CASSLRGRETQYF
cdr3_nt: TGTGCCAGCAGCTTAAGGGGCCGAGAGACCCAGTACTTC

clone_size: NA
d_call: NA
v_call: TRBV7-9
j_call: TRBJ2-3
cdr3_aa: CASSQVLGDTQYF
cdr3_nt: TGTGCCAGCAGCCAGGTGTTAGGGGATACGCAGTATTTT

clone_size: few
d_call: NA
v_call: TRBV5-1
j_call: TRBJ2-1
cdr3_aa: CASSFPTRSSDSYNEQFF
cdr3_nt: TGCGCCAGCAGCTTTCCCACCCGTTCCTCTGACTCCTACAATGAGCAGTTCTTC

clone_size: NA
d_call: TRBD2
v_call: TRBV7-7
j_call: TRBJ2-7
cdr3_aa: CASSTGTSGFHEQYF
cdr3_nt: TGTGCTAGCAGCACTGGGACTAGCGGTTTCCACGAGCAGTACTTC

clone_size: few
d_call: NA
v_call: TRBV29-1
j_call: TRBJ2-5
cdr3_aa: CSVPGPEWETQYF
cdr3_nt: TGCAGCGTTCCAGGTCCGGAGTGGGAGACCCAGTACTTC

clone_size: NA
d_call: NA
v_call: TRBV7-3
j_call: TRBJ2-3
cdr3_aa: CASSLTGGAPGATQYF
cdr3_nt: TGTGCCAGCAGCTTAACTGGTGGGGCCCCTGGGGCTACGCAGTATTTT

clone_size: few
d_call: TRBD2
v_call: TRBV6-2/TRBV6-3
j_call: TRBJ2-7
cdr3_aa: CASSYVLAVTYSYEQYF
cdr3_nt: TGTGCCAGCAGTTACGTGCTAGCGGTCACCTATTCCTACGAGCAGTACTTC

clone_size: few
d_call: NA
v_call: TRBV10-2
j_call: TRBJ1-5
cdr3_aa: CASSDSPDGYQPQHF
cdr3_nt: TGCGCCAGCAGTGATTCTCCGGACGGGTATCAGCCCCAGCATTTT

clone_size: few
d_call: NA
v_call: TRBV12-3/TRBV12-4
j_call: TRBJ1-2
cdr3_aa: CASSLERNRWRYGYTF
cdr3_nt: TGTGCCAGCAGTTTGGAAAGAAACAGGTGGAGATATGGCTACACCTTC

clone_size: few
d_call: TRBD2
v_call: TRBV5-1
j_call: TRBJ2-2
cdr3_aa: CASSLSGGRLTGELFF
cdr3_nt: TGCGCCAGCAGCTTGAGCGGGGGGCGATTGACCGGGGAGCTGTTTTTT

clone_size: few
d_call: TRBD2
v_call: TRBV4-2
j_call: TRBJ2-1
cdr3_aa: CASSQGVGTSSNEQFF
cdr3_nt: TGTGCCAGCAGCCAAGGAGTGGGGACTAGTAGCAATGAGCAGTTCTTC

clone_size: NA
d_call: TRBD2
v_call: TRBV7-2
j_call: TRBJ2-7
cdr3_aa: CASSLSSGVAYEQYF
cdr3_nt: TGTGCCAGCAGCTTGTCTAGCGGGGTTGCCTACGAGCAGTACTTC

clone_size: NA
d_call: NA
v_call: TRBV3-1
j_call: TRBJ2-1
cdr3_aa: CASSQGIADLYNEQFF
cdr3_nt: TGTGCCAGCAGCCAAGGCATAGCGGACCTCTACAATGAGCAGTTCTTC

clone_size: NA
d_call: TRBD1
v_call: TRBV30
j_call: TRBJ1-3
cdr3_aa: CAWRVITGALSGNTIYF
cdr3_nt: TGTGCCTGGAGGGTAATTACAGGGGCGCTATCCGGAAACACCATATATTTT

clone_size: few
d_call: TRBD2
v_call: TRBV12-3/TRBV12-4
j_call: TRBJ2-1
cdr3_aa: CASSLTSVNEQFF
cdr3_nt: TGTGCCAGCAGCTTAACTAGCGTGAATGAGCAGTTCTTC

clone_size: few
d_call: NA
v_call: TRBV6-5
j_call: TRBJ2-2
cdr3_aa: CASSRLEPGELFF
cdr3_nt: TGTGCCAGCAGTCGATTGGAGCCGGGGGAGCTGTTTTTT

clone_size: NA
d_call: TRBD2
v_call: TRBV7-9
j_call: TRBJ2-7
cdr3_aa: CASSLEGGRHYEQYF
cdr3_nt: TGTGCCAGCAGCTTAGAAGGCGGGAGACACTACGAGCAGTACTTC

clone_size: many
d_call: NA
v_call: TRBV5-1
j_call: TRBJ1-3
cdr3_aa: CASSLEDPGNTIYF
cdr3_nt: TGCGCCAGCAGCTTGGAAGACCCTGGAAACACCATATATTTT

clone_size: few
d_call: NA
v_call: TRBV29-1
j_call: TRBJ2-1
cdr3_aa: CSVDISSGQYNEQFF
cdr3_nt: TGCAGCGTTGATATTTCTAGCGGACAGTACAATGAGCAGTTCTTC

clone_size: NA
d_call: NA
v_call: TRBV18
j_call: TRBJ1-1
cdr3_aa: CASSPQTLNTEAFF
cdr3_nt: TGTGCCAGCTCACCTCAAACACTGAACACTGAAGCTTTCTTT

clone_size: few
d_call: NA
v_call: TRBV7-3
j_call: TRBJ2-2
cdr3_aa: CASSPPFGELFF
cdr3_nt: TGTGCCAGCAGCCCCCCCTTCGGGGAGCTGTTTTTT

clone_size: few
d_call: NA
v_call: TRBV18
j_call: TRBJ2-3
cdr3_aa: CASSPTAYTDTQYF
cdr3_nt: TGTGCCAGCTCACCGACAGCGTACACAGATACGCAGTATTTT

clone_size: few
d_call: TRBD1
v_call: TRBV7-9
j_call: TRBJ1-1
cdr3_aa: CASSLDTGGYTEAFF
cdr3_nt: TGTGCCAGCAGCCTAGACACAGGGGGCTACACTGAAGCTTTCTTT

clone_size: NA
d_call: NA
v_call: TRBV7-9
j_call: TRBJ2-2
cdr3_aa: CASSLAQEIGELFF
cdr3_nt: TGTGCCAGCAGCTTAGCACAGGAGATCGGGGAGCTGTTTTTT

clone_size: NA
d_call: TRBD2
v_call: TRBV30
j_call: TRBJ2-4
cdr3_aa: CAWSTTGTSIHF
cdr3_nt: TGTGCCTGGAGTACTACCGGGACTAGTATCCACTTC

clone_size: few
d_call: TRBD2
v_call: TRBV7-2
j_call: TRBJ2-3
cdr3_aa: CASSLDLAGGPGDTQYF
cdr3_nt: TGTGCCAGCAGCTTAGATCTAGCGGGGGGGCCGGGAGATACGCAGTATTTT

clone_size: NA
d_call: NA
v_call: TRBV28
j_call: TRBJ2-3
cdr3_aa: CASSLPGPRDTQYF
cdr3_nt: TGTGCCAGCAGTTTACCCGGTCCTCGTGATACGCAGTATTTT

clone_size: NA
d_call: TRBD2
v_call: TRBV4-1
j_call: TRBJ2-4
cdr3_aa: CASSQDPASGNIQYF
cdr3_nt: TGCGCCAGCAGCCAAGACCCGGCTAGCGGGAACATTCAGTACTTC

clone_size: few
d_call: NA
v_call: TRBV7-9
j_call: TRBJ2-7
cdr3_aa: CASSLGIQASLNEQYF
cdr3_nt: TGTGCCAGCAGCTTAGGCATACAGGCTTCCCTCAACGAGCAGTACTTC

clone_size: few
d_call: NA
v_call: TRBV20-1
j_call: TRBJ1-2
cdr3_aa: CSAPGTDRGGYTF
cdr3_nt: TGCAGTGCACCTGGGACCGACCGCGGTGGCTACACCTTC

clone_size: few
d_call: TRBD2
v_call: TRBV7-7
j_call: TRBJ2-1
cdr3_aa: CASSLGPSGGYNEQFF
cdr3_nt: TGTGCCAGCAGCTTAGGACCCAGCGGGGGTTACAATGAGCAGTTCTTC

clone_size: NA
d_call: NA
v_call: TRBV7-9
j_call: TRBJ2-7
cdr3_aa: CASSLGTFAQEFHYEQYF
cdr3_nt: TGTGCCAGCAGCTTAGGAACCTTCGCGCAGGAATTTCACTACGAGCAGTACTTC

clone_size: NA
d_call: TRBD2
v_call: TRBV5-1
j_call: TRBJ2-6
cdr3_aa: CASSRSGTSGLLSSGANVLTF
cdr3_nt: TGCGCCAGCAGCCGATCCGGGACTAGCGGGTTACTGAGCTCTGGGGCCAACGTCCTGACTTTC

clone_size: NA
d_call: NA
v_call: TRBV5-1
j_call: TRBJ1-2
cdr3_aa: CASSLETAGSYGYTF
cdr3_nt: TGCGCCAGCAGCTTGGAGACAGCAGGGAGCTATGGCTACACCTTC

clone_size: many
d_call: NA
v_call: TRBV27
j_call: TRBJ1-1
cdr3_aa: CASSLRLNTEAFF
cdr3_nt: TGTGCCAGCAGTTTAAGACTGAACACTGAAGCTTTCTTT

clone_size: NA
d_call: NA
v_call: TRBV12-3/TRBV12-4
j_call: TRBJ1-6
cdr3_aa: CASSPTRDSNSPLHF
cdr3_nt: TGTGCCAGCAGTCCGACCCGGGACTCCAATTCACCCCTCCACTTT

clone_size: few
d_call: NA
v_call: TRBV7-3
j_call: TRBJ2-1
cdr3_aa: CASSRAGGRARDEQFF
cdr3_nt: TGTGCCAGCAGCCGGGCCGGGGGTAGAGCGCGGGATGAGCAGTTCTTC

clone_size: NA
d_call: TRBD1
v_call: TRBV11-2
j_call: TRBJ2-1
cdr3_aa: CASRSTGVEQFF
cdr3_nt: TGTGCCAGCAGATCCACAGGGGTTGAGCAGTTCTTC

clone_size: few
d_call: TRBD1
v_call: TRBV4-1
j_call: TRBJ1-1
cdr3_aa: CASSPIKGQAEGLHSRGDTEAFF
cdr3_nt: TGCGCCAGCAGCCCGATAAAAGGACAGGCCGAAGGATTGCACTCTCGCGGGGACACTGAAGCTTTCTTT

clone_size: few
d_call: NA
v_call: TRBV12-3/TRBV12-4
j_call: TRBJ1-1
cdr3_aa: CATFGGTTEAFF
cdr3_nt: TGTGCCACCTTCGGGGGCACCACTGAAGCTTTCTTT

clone_size: NA
d_call: NA
v_call: TRBV7-3
j_call: TRBJ2-3
cdr3_aa: CASSPNPGASTDTQYF
cdr3_nt: TGTGCCAGCAGCCCCAACCCCGGGGCTAGCACAGATACGCAGTATTTT

clone_size: NA
d_call: TRBD1
v_call: TRBV5-1
j_call: TRBJ1-1
cdr3_aa: CASSFRTGGSSTEAFF
cdr3_nt: TGCGCCAGCAGCTTCAGGACAGGGGGGTCGAGCACTGAAGCTTTCTTT

clone_size: few
d_call: NA
v_call: TRBV30
j_call: TRBJ2-5
cdr3_aa: CAWSIHNLGSETQYF
cdr3_nt: TGTGCCTGGAGTATCCATAATCTGGGATCAGAGACCCAGTACTTC

clone_size: many
d_call: NA
v_call: TRBV5-6
j_call: TRBJ2-7
cdr3_aa: CASSLTVRFRGAYEQYF
cdr3_nt: TGTGCCAGCAGCTTGACCGTGCGGTTCAGGGGAGCCTACGAGCAGTACTTC

clone_size: many
d_call: NA
v_call: TRBV5-1
j_call: TRBJ2-1
cdr3_aa: CASSSSSGGWYNEQFF
cdr3_nt: TGCGCCAGCAGCTCGAGTAGCGGAGGTTGGTACAATGAGCAGTTCTTC

clone_size: NA
d_call: TRBD1
v_call: TRBV7-9
j_call: TRBJ2-5
cdr3_aa: CASSSHAPGTGRKTQYF
cdr3_nt: TGTGCCAGCAGCTCCCACGCCCCTGGGACAGGGAGGAAGACCCAGTACTTC

clone_size: few
d_call: NA
v_call: TRBV2
j_call: TRBJ2-5
cdr3_aa: CASIRGGRETQYF
cdr3_nt: TGTGCCAGTATCAGGGGGGGACGAGAGACCCAGTACTTC

clone_size: NA
d_call: TRBD2
v_call: TRBV5-6
j_call: TRBJ2-3
cdr3_aa: CASSLGGTSGTDTQYF
cdr3_nt: TGTGCCAGCAGCTTGGGAGGGACTAGTGGTACAGATACGCAGTATTTT

clone_size: NA
d_call: NA
v_call: TRBV12-3/TRBV12-4
j_call: TRBJ1-3
cdr3_aa: CASSLGTAGNTIYF
cdr3_nt: TGTGCCAGCAGTTTGGGGACGGCTGGAAACACCATATATTTT

clone_size: few
d_call: TRBD1
v_call: TRBV9
j_call: TRBJ2-7
cdr3_aa: CASSVAGQEAQQYF
cdr3_nt: TGTGCCAGCAGCGTAGCAGGACAGGAGGCACAGCAGTACTTC

clone_size: few
d_call: NA
v_call: TRBV6-5
j_call: TRBJ1-1
cdr3_aa: CASSYSGQGNTEAFF
cdr3_nt: TGTGCCAGCAGTTACTCTGGGCAGGGGAACACTGAAGCTTTCTTT

clone_size: NA
d_call: TRBD2
v_call: TRBV11-1
j_call: TRBJ2-2
cdr3_aa: CASGTSGSNTGELFF
cdr3_nt: TGTGCCAGCGGAACTAGCGGGAGTAACACCGGGGAGCTGTTTTTT

clone_size: NA
d_call: NA
v_call: TRBV20-1
j_call: TRBJ2-7
cdr3_aa: CSARAVHSYEQYF
cdr3_nt: TGCAGTGCTAGGGCAGTTCACTCCTACGAGCAGTACTTC

clone_size: many
d_call: TRBD2
v_call: TRBV19
j_call: TRBJ2-5
cdr3_aa: CASSKSGTSETQYF
cdr3_nt: TGTGCCAGTAGTAAGAGCGGGACCTCGGAGACCCAGTACTTC